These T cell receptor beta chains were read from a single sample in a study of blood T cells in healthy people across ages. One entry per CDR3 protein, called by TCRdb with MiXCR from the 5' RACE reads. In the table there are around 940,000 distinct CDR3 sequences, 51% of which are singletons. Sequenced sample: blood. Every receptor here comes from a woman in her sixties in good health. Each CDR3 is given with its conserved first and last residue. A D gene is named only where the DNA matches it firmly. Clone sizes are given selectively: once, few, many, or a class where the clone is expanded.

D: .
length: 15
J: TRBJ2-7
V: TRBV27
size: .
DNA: TGTGCCAGCTTTCCAACTAACTCCGGGGGGCGCGAGCAGTACTTC
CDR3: CASFPTNSGGREQYF

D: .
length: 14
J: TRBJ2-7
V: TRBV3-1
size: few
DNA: TGTGCCAGCAGCCAAGATCATTTAGCCTACGAGCAGTACTTC
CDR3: CASSQDHLAYEQYF

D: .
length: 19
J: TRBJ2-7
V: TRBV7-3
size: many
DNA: TGTGCCAGCAGCTTAAAACCCCCCGGGAGGGGACAGGATCCCTACGAGCAGTACTTC
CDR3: CASSLKPPGRGQDPYEQYF

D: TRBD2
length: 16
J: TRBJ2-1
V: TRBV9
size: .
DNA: TGTGCCAGCAGCCCGTCCGGGACTAGGGGGGTCGGGGAGCAGTTCTTC
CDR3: CASSPSGTRGVGEQFF

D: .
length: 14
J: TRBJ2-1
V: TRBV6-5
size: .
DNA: TGTGCCAGCAGTTACTCGATCATCATCGATGAGCAGTTCTTC
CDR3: CASSYSIIIDEQFF

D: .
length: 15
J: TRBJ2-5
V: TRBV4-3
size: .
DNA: TGCGCCAGCAGCCAAGAGACGGGTAGTACGGAGACCCAGTACTTC
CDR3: CASSQETGSTETQYF

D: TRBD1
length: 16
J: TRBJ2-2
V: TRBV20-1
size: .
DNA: TGCAGTGCACGGACAGGCCCGGTGGCGAACACCGGGGAGCTGTTTTTT
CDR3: CSARTGPVANTGELFF

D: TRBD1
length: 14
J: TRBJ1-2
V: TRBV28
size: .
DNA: TGTGCCAGCAGTCATTTGTCGGGCAGGGGGCTTTACACCTTC
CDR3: CASSHLSGRGLYTF

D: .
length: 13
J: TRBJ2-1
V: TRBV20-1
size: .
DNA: TGCAGTGCTAGTGGGGCCTATCCCAATGAGCAGTTCTTC
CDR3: CSASGAYPNEQFF

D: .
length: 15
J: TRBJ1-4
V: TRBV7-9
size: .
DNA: TGTGCCAGCAGCGGACGGTCGTCAACTAATGAAAAACTGTTTTTT
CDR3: CASSGRSSTNEKLFF

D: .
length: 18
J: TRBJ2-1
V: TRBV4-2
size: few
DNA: TGTGCCAGCAGCCAAGATCCTGCCTACGGGAGCGGTAACCGAGGGCAGTTCTTC
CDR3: CASSQDPAYGSGNRGQFF

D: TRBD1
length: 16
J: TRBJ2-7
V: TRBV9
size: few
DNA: TGTGCCAGCAGCCCGAGACCGGGACAGGGGGTGTACGAGCAGTACTTC
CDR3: CASSPRPGQGVYEQYF

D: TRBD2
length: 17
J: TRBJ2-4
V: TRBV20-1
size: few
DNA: TGCAGTGCTAGCGGGACTAGCGGGAGGGTCGTCAAAAACATTCAGTACTTC
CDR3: CSASGTSGRVVKNIQYF

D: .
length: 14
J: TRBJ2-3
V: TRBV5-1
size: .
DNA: TGCGCCAGCAGCTTGGGACTGAGCATAGATACGCAGTATTTT
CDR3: CASSLGLSIDTQYF

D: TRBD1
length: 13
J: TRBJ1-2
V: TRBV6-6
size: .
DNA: TGTGCCAGCAAAACAGGGGAATCGTATGGCTACACCTTC
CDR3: CASKTGESYGYTF

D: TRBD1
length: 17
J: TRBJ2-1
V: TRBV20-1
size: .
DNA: TGCAGTGTTCTCCGACCCAGGGACAGGGGTACCCACAATGAGCAGTTCTTC
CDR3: CSVLRPRDRGTHNEQFF

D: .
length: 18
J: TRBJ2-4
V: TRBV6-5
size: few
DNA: TGTGCCAGCAGTTACGGATCCCGTACAGGGTTAGCCAAAAACATTCAGTACTTC
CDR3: CASSYGSRTGLAKNIQYF

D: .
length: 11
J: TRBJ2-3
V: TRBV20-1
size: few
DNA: TGCAGTGTCCCTCCCGCGGATACGCAGTATTTT
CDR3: CSVPPADTQYF

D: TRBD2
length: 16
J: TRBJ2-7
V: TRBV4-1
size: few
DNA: TGCGCCAGCAGCCAAGGGAGGGCTAGCGGATCCTACGAGCAGTACTTC
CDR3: CASSQGRASGSYEQYF

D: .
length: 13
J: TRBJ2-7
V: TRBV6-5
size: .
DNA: TGTGCCAGCAAGATGGACATTACCTACGAGCAGTACTTC
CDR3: CASKMDITYEQYF

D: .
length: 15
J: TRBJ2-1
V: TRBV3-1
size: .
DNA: TGTGCCAGCAGCCAAGTGAGCGGTTCCTACAATGAGCAGTTCTTC
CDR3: CASSQVSGSYNEQFF

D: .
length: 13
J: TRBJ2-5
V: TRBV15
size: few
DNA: TGTGCCACCAGCAGAGAGGCGGGACAGACCCAGTACTTC
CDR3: CATSREAGQTQYF

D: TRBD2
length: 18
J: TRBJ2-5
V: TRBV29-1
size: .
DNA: TGCAGCGTTAAAGGTGGACTAGCGCCACGCGGGGGCCGAGAGACCCAGTACTTC
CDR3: CSVKGGLAPRGGRETQYF

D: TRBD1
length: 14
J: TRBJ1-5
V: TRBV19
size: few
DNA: TGTGCCAGCCAGGGGACAGCACGCAATCAGCCCCAGCATTTT
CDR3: CASQGTARNQPQHF

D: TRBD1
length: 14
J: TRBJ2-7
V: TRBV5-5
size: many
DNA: TGTGCCAGCAGCTGGGGGACAGGGTCCTACGAGCAGTACTTC
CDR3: CASSWGTGSYEQYF

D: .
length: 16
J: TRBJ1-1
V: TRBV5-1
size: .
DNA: TGCGCCAGCAGCCGGGACCGCCCAGGGATGAACACTGAAGCTTTCTTT
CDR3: CASSRDRPGMNTEAFF

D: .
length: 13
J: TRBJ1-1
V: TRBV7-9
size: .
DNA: TGTGCCAGCAGCATACCCGGACGGATTGAAGCTTTCTTT
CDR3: CASSIPGRIEAFF